The sequence of this T cell receptor (beta chain) was determined in a study of blood T cell repertoires in COVID-19. Study background: From T cells, B-cell-depleted T cells, or PBMCs came the material, which was cDNA or gDNA.

The CDR3 is 15 residues long. V shed 5 bases and J shed 4 bases, with 17 bases lying between them. CDR1 is LGHDT and CDR2 is YNNKEL in the germline V gene (reference sequence). Enrolled during active infection, Seattle patients were then followed longitudinally. Authors' data handling: Amplification of reference gene primers provided the estimated nucleated cell counts. The data were produced by immunoSEQ multiplex PCR, yet TCRdb's version contains in-frame clones alone and is incomplete. The V and J calls and the clone size are those of that table, but D and trimming were determined from the DNA. In the table there are about 370,000 clones, about 90% of which are singletons.

This chain uses TRBV3-1 (or the pseudogene TRBV3-2) with TRBJ1-2, with D possibly matching TRBD1 (6 bases). This clonotype originated in a woman aged 25-40 years with COVID-19, enrolled during active disease. Sequencing input: peripheral blood. CDR3 coding DNA: TGTGCCAGCAGCGTCGCCAGGGGACGGGCCTATGGCTACACCTTC. Translation gives CASSVARGRAYGYTF.